The clone carrying this TCR beta chain was seen just once. Its antigen is undetermined. The data derive from a study of cytomegalovirus exposure and HLA in healthy donors. Background on the study: Earlier sequencing of 150 million to 200 million T cells yielded around 100 million unique TCR beta sequences. General study results and limits: 15,000 to 20,000 TCR beta sequences were associated with HLA alleles at 0.05 false discovery rate in a later analysis. The authors reported that TCR beta sequences could predict HLA-A and HLA-B alleles. These predictions were accurate for most subjects in the first cohort.

Primers for the PCR totalled 60 Vbeta and 13 Jbeta. Sequenced by immunoSEQ multiplex PCR; TCRdb stores in-frame clones only, minus some. The sample yields over 45,000 clones, 70% to 80% seen once. The clonotype comes from a female donor in good health and CMV-seronegative. Sequences were obtained from PBMCs.

The CDR3 here is CASSLGQPETQYF. The CDR3 DNA reads as TGTGCCAGCAGTCTAGGCCAACCGGAGACCCAGTACTTC. This chain uses TRBV2 with TRBJ2-5, with no clear D. The germline gives CDR1 SNHLY, CDR2 FYNNEI. Trimming cost V 5 bases and J 5 bases, with 12 bases left between them. This CDR3 contains 13 residues.